Included here is one T cell receptor beta chain sequence, with context. What it recognizes is unknown. The CDR3 runs to 19 residues. Germline V lookup: CDR1 LGHNT, CDR2 FRNRAP. V dropped 3 bases and J dropped 4; count of bases not matched to a gene: 9. The data were obtained in a study of shared clonotypes between healthy human individuals. Broader study findings: What naive subsets generally showed was a larger estimated richness than memory subsets showed. When naive CD4 clonotypes were compared across a handful of donors, 4% to 6.5% were shared. Rarefaction gave evidence that sorted-subset sequencing remained incomplete despite large depth.

Sequenced by immunoSEQ multiplex PCR; TCRdb stores in-frame clones only, minus some. The sample consists of 2 million to 3 million clones, 80% to 95% of them appearing once. This rearrangement joins TRBV12-5 to TRBJ2-1, with 16 bases lining up with TRBD2. The sequencing sample was made of naive CD4+ T cells from PBMCs. Noted subset: CD45RA+ positively selected. The sequence derives from a man between 18 and 35 years old in good health. Some clones in this sample may be carry-over from other donors' samples. CDR3 amino acids: CASGFGTSGRDGRYNEQFF. The CDR3 nucleotides are TGTGCTAGTGGTTTCGGGACTAGCGGGAGGGATGGAAGATACAATGAGCAGTTCTTC.